This passage covers 28 T cell receptor beta chains from one sample sequenced in a study of identical twins (dated by TCRdb to the mid-2010s). The library was produced with 5' RACE. These reads were obtained on an Illumina HiSeq 2000. TCRdb trimmed the raw reads at Q25, called clones with MiXCR and kept productive beta chains. One record per CDR3 amino acid sequence lists the most common genes and DNA. The sample records 450,000 or so distinct CDR3 sequences, roughly 18% of which are singletons. The ten largest clones add up to more than 10% of the sample. Sequencing input: naive T cells sorted from blood. The meaning of the sample's cell subset or site label: cells isolated with a human naive T-cell isolation kit. These receptors came from a man aged 50-60 years in good health.

V gene TRBV27 combines with J gene TRBJ1-2, with D possibly TRBD1 on 5 matching bases. The CDR3 totals 14 residues. Trimming removed 6 bases from V and 6 bases from J, with 17 bases in between. The germline V gene encodes CDR1 MNHEY and CDR2 SMNVEV (reference sequence). Here the CDR3 DNA reads TGTGCCAGCAGACTCAAGGGGACTCTGCATGGCTACACCTTC. Residues: CASRLKGTLHGYTF.

The CDR3 bases are TGTGCCAGCAGCGTAGGTGGTAGGAACAATGAGCAGTTCTTC. Residues: CASSVGGRNNEQFF. The gene calls are TRBV9 and TRBJ2-1; no reliable D call. The V gene lost 0 bases and the J gene lost 5 bases, with 9 bases spanning the gap. Per the germline V gene, CDR1 is SGDLS and CDR2 is YYNGEE. The CDR3 has 14 residues.

This clonotype has ten or more counts. V and J are TRBV5-1 and TRBJ2-3; 8 bases line up with TRBD1. V lost 4 bases to trimming and J lost 7 bases; unmatched junction nucleotides: 14. This CDR3 is 16 amino acids long. Per the germline V gene, CDR1 is SGHRS and CDR2 is YFSETQ. The DNA for the CDR3 is TGCGCCAGCAGCATACGGGACAGGAGGATGCCGAATACGCAGTATTTT. Its protein is CASSIRDRRMPNTQYF.

This clonotype was picked up a small number of times. The V gene is TRBV12-3 or TRBV12-4, the J gene TRBJ2-3, with D perhaps being TRBD1 or TRBD2 (5 bases each). V was trimmed by 5 bases and J by 0 bases, leaving 12 bases between them. The CDR3 length is 15 residues. CDR3 DNA: TGTGCCAGCAGTCGAGGGGCACGAAGCACAGATACGCAGTATTTT. Its protein product is CASSRGARSTDTQYF.

This clonotype was recorded a few times. V is TRBV4-3 and J is TRBJ2-7; no clear D. CDR1 LGHNA and CDR2 YSLEER come from the germline V gene. The V end lost 1 base, the J end lost 3 bases, and 7 bases lay between the germline ends. This CDR3 is built from 13 residues. CDR3 DNA: TGCGCCAGCAGCCAAGGGCCTCACTACGAGCAGTACTTC. Its protein product is CASSQGPHYEQYF.

This clonotype came up many times. V usage is TRBV25-1 and J usage is TRBJ2-7; 8 bases agree with TRBD2. J was trimmed by 0 bases and V by 8 bases; bases with no gene match: 6. The germline CDR1 and CDR2 sequences are MGHDK and SYGVNS. This CDR3 is built from 14 residues. The CDR3 region is CASVTSGASYEQYF. Written as DNA, the CDR3 is TGTGCCAGCGTTACTAGCGGAGCCTCCTACGAGCAGTACTTC.

This clonotype was seen at least ten times. The chain couples TRBV10-3 to TRBJ2-7; 7 nucleotides align to TRBD1. The CDR3 is 15 amino acids. Trimming took 6 bases from V and 1 from J; bases not matched to a gene: 9. Germline loops: CDR1 ENHRY, CDR2 SYGVKD. The CDR3 nucleotides are TGTGCCATCAGGACTTTCCGGGACAGTTCCTACGAGCAGTACTTC. Its protein product is CAIRTFRDSSYEQYF.

The V gene is TRBV19, the J gene TRBJ2-6; 7 bases fit TRBD1. Germline CDR1 reads LNHDA; CDR2 reads SQIVND (reference sequence). The CDR3 has 18 amino acids. Trimming removed 5 bases from V and 1 base from J; junction bases left unmatched: 11. CDR3 sequence reads: CASSFRAGGRSGANVLTF. The CDR3 nucleotides read TGTGCCAGTAGTTTCAGGGCAGGGGGAAGATCTGGGGCCAACGTCCTGACTTTC.

This clonotype has a count of ten or more. The V gene is TRBV29-1, the J gene TRBJ1-1, with no clear D. The V gene's germline CDR1 is SQVTM and CDR2 ANQGSEA. The CDR3 length is 10 residues. The CDR3 is CGGQNTEAFF. CDR3 bases: TGCGGTGGCCAGAACACTGAAGCTTTCTTT. Based on the CDR3 plus reference TRBV29-1 and TRBJ1-1, the full variable domain is SAVISQKPSRDICQRGTSLTIQCQVDSQVTMMFWYRQQPGQSLTLIATANQGSEATYESGFVIDKFPISRPNLTFSTLTVSNMSPEDSSIYLCGGQNTEAFFGQGTRLTVV.

The V and J genes are TRBV7-3 and TRBJ2-5, with 9 bases aligning to TRBD2. The DNA end lines up better with TRBJ2-1; the J call may be wrong. The germline gives CDR1 SGHTA, CDR2 FQGTGA. The CDR3 is 15 amino acids. The CDR3: CASSLSGRAPETQFF. The CDR3 nucleotides read TGTGCCAGCAGCTTAAGCGGGAGGGCCCCAGAGACCCAGTTCTTC.

This clonotype was seen repeatedly, ten times or more. The genes are TRBV5-1 and TRBJ2-2; 10 bases agree with TRBD2. Germline assignment: CDR1 SGHRS and CDR2 YFSETQ. Trimming took 4 bases from V and 2 from J; bases not matched to a gene: 11. This CDR3 spans 18 amino acids. DNA for the CDR3: TGCGCCAGCAGCCTGACCCTTCTAGCGGGGGCCAACACCGGGGAGCTGTTTTTT. This translates into CASSLTLLAGANTGELFF. The full variable domain, rest sourced from reference TRBV5-1 and TRBJ2-2, is KAGVTQTPRYLIKTRGQQVTLSCSPISGHRSVSWYQQTPGQGLQFLFEYFSETQRNKGNFPGRFSGRQFSNSRSEMNVSTLELGDSALYLCASSLTLLAGANTGELFFGEGSRLTVL.

On this clonotype: A read error may account for a junction end that differs from germline. The rearrangement uses TRBV18 and TRBJ1-1, with unresolved D. Germline V gene data show CDR1 as KGHSH and CDR2 as LQKENI. The CDR3 totals 14 residues. CDR3 loop: CASSSPGENSEAFF. DNA for the CDR3: TGTGCCAGCTCATCACCGGGAGAGAACAGTGAAGCTTTCTTT.

This clonotype was observed many times. This chain joins TRBV7-9 and TRBJ1-1, with D perhaps TRBD1 (6 bases). CDR3 length: 12 residues. Germline V gene sequence: CDR1 SEHNR, CDR2 FQNEAQ (reference sequence). V shed 4 bases and J shed 7 bases, with 10 bases lying between them. The CDR3 protein is CASSSEGDEAFF. In DNA form, the CDR3 reads TGTGCCAGCAGCTCAGAGGGGGATGAAGCTTTCTTT.

This clonotype is categorized as medium-sized (0.01 to 0.1%). The genes are TRBV28 and TRBJ2-7, with D maybe TRBD1 (6 bases). This CDR3 is built from 14 residues. The V gene's germline CDR1 is MDHEN and CDR2 SYDVKM. V lost 5 bases, J lost 2 bases, and 13 bases lay in between. The CDR3 DNA sequence: TGTGCCAGCAGTGGCTCGGACAGACCCTACGAGCAGTACTTC. Residues: CASSGSDRPYEQYF.

The chain employs TRBV11-2 and TRBJ2-3; the D gene is possibly TRBD2 (6 bases). CDR3 length: 15 residues. The V and J ends lost 5 bases and 2 bases respectively, with 14 bases between them. Looked up from germline, CDR1 is SGHAT and CDR2 is FQNNGV. The CDR3 DNA reads TGTGCCAGCAGCCCGGGACTTCCGATCACAGATACGCAGTATTTT. Residues: CASSPGLPITDTQYF.

The chain combines TRBV10-3 with TRBJ2-1; D call uncertain. The ends were cut back, 9 bases at V and 5 bases at J, with 17 bases in the middle. The CDR3 loop spans 14 amino acids. Germline V lookup: CDR1 ENHRY, CDR2 SYGVKD. The CDR3 sequence is CAILGQETNNEQFF. Here the CDR3 DNA reads TGTGCCATTCTTGGGCAGGAGACCAACAATGAGCAGTTCTTC.

This clonotype showed up many times. The V gene is TRBV5-1, the J gene TRBJ2-5, with 9 positions matching TRBD2. The CDR3 consists of 18 residues. CDR1 and CDR2 (germline): SGHRS, YFSETQ. J lost 7 bases, V lost 2 bases, and 18 bases had no gene match. The chain's CDR3 is CASSLVGAERGDSGTQYF. CDR3 nucleotide sequence: TGCGCCAGCAGCTTAGTAGGTGCCGAGCGGGGGGACTCGGGGACCCAGTACTTC.

This clonotype was seen many times. The chain is built from TRBV4-3 and TRBJ2-1, with 9 bases that match TRBD2. The CDR3 extends over 17 amino acids. V dropped 2 bases and J dropped 4; count of bases not matched to a gene: 9. Germline CDR1 reads LGHNA; CDR2 reads YSLEER. The CDR3 nucleotides read TGCGCCAGCAGCCAATTTTTAGGGCGGGGGGGATACAATGAGCAGTTCTTC. Its protein is CASSQFLGRGGYNEQFF.

V gene TRBV5-1 combines with J gene TRBJ2-1; 7 bases are shared with TRBD2. With 7 bases clipped from V and 2 bases from J, the junction kept 9 bases outside the gene matches. The germline CDR1 and CDR2 sequences are SGHRS and YFSETQ. The CDR3 has 15 amino acids. Here the CDR3 DNA reads TGCGCCAGCGGAAACCCCGGGGGGACCTACAATGAGCAGTTCTTC. The encoded protein is CASGNPGGTYNEQFF.

This clonotype was counted at least ten times. The J gene is TRBJ2-3, the V gene TRBV4-3; 9 bases match TRBD1. The trim removed 2 bases at V and 4 bases at J, leaving 4 bases unmatched. In germline, CDR1 is LGHNA, CDR2 YSLEER. This CDR3 has 15 residues. CDR3 coding DNA: TGCGCCAGCAGCCAAACAGGGGGCCAGGCAGATACGCAGTATTTT. It encodes CASSQTGGQADTQYF.

This clonotype was counted a few times. CDR3 bases: TGTGCCAGCAGCACACGCGACAGATCCTATGGCTACACCTTC. Translating it yields CASSTRDRSYGYTF. The chain links TRBV9 to TRBJ1-2, with TRBD1 as a possible D gene (5 bases). Trimming removed 4 bases at V and 4 bases at J, with 14 bases between. Per the germline V gene, CDR1 is SGDLS and CDR2 is YYNGEE. CDR3 length equals 14 residues.

This clonotype was counted a few times. The chain combines TRBV10-3 with TRBJ2-1, with TRBD2 matching 9 bases. The V gene's germline CDR1 is ENHRY and CDR2 SYGVKD. The V segment lost 3 bases and the J segment 2 bases; nucleotides outside the gene matches: 5. The CDR3 consists of 16 residues. The CDR3 protein is CAISDASGDPYNEQFF. CDR3 DNA sequence: TGTGCCATCAGTGACGCTAGCGGGGACCCCTACAATGAGCAGTTCTTC.

The V call is TRBV20-1, the J call TRBJ2-5; the D gene is possibly TRBD1 (5 bases). The CDR3 has 12 amino acids. Between the trimmed V and J ends, which lost 3 bases and 5 bases, there was a span of 10 bases. Germline V CDR1 and CDR2: DFQATT, SNEGSKA (reference sequence). The CDR3 loop is CSARDTVETQYF. The CDR3 bases are TGCAGTGCTAGGGACACCGTGGAGACCCAGTACTTC.

This clonotype was seen a handful of times. This chain connects TRBV7-2 to TRBJ1-6; 8 nucleotides agree with TRBD1. Trimming took 5 bases from V and 10 from J; bases not matched to a gene: 10. Germline V gene sequence: CDR1 SGHTA, CDR2 FQGNSA. The CDR3 runs 15 residues. This CDR3 is CASSQGDRLWSPLHF. The CDR3 nucleotides are TGTGCCAGCAGCCAAGGGGACAGGCTTTGGTCACCCCTCCACTTT.

There are many counts of this clonotype. The chain joins TRBV20-1 to TRBJ2-3; no reliable D call. The CDR3 has 13 amino acids. Germline CDR1 and CDR2: DFQATT and SNEGSKA (reference sequence). Trimming stripped 2 bases from V and 0 bases from J, with 6 bases between. As DNA, the CDR3 is TGCAGTGCTAGACAGGAGAGCACAGATACGCAGTATTTT. Protein: CSARQESTDTQYF.

This clonotype is a singleton in its sample. This sequence joins TRBV6-5 and TRBJ2-3; 10 nucleotides line up with TRBD2. Per the germline V gene, CDR1 is MNHEY and CDR2 is SVGAGI. J was trimmed by 5 bases and V by 4 bases; bases with no gene match: 18. The CDR3 loop spans 19 amino acids. CDR3 nucleotides: TGTGCCAGCAGTTGGGAGGCTAGCGGGAGTTGGGGCAGTTTAGATACGCAGTATTTT. As protein: CASSWEASGSWGSLDTQYF.

This clonotype was counted at least ten times. V usage is TRBV6-6 and J usage is TRBJ2-7; no definite D call. Per the germline V gene, CDR1 is MNHNY and CDR2 is SVGAGI (reference sequence). This CDR3 is 13 amino acids long. The V end lost 4 bases, the J end lost 0 bases, and 7 bases lay between the germline ends. For the CDR3, the DNA is TGTGCCAGCAGTTTCACAGACTCCTACGAGCAGTACTTC. Translation gives CASSFTDSYEQYF.

As to this clonotype: The junction shows a germline mismatch at one end, possibly a read error. The V call is TRBV12-3 or TRBV12-4, the J call TRBJ1-2, with 8 bases that match TRBD1. CDR3 length: 13 amino acids. The CDR3 loop reads CASSPDRVSGSTF. The CDR3 DNA sequence: TGTGCCAGCAGTCCGGACAGGGTCAGCGGCTCCACCTTC.